This record looks at one T cell receptor beta chain sequence and its context. No DNA is shown, since the ends of the CDR3 on it are uncertain; the CDR3 is the one TCRdb lists. This record belongs to a study of blood T cell repertoires in COVID-19. The wider study: Collection of acute and convalescent COVID-19 samples took place in the United States, Italy and Spain. Sources were T cells, B-cell-depleted T cells, or PBMCs; the material itself was cDNA or gDNA.

14 amino acids form the CDR3, both terminal residues included. Germline-derived CDR1 and CDR2 are MDHEN and SYDVKM. Authors' analysis steps: Amplifying reference gene primers gave estimates of nucleated cell counts. Using immunoSEQ multiplex PCR, the repertoire was profiled, and TCRdb retains in-frame clones only, with some absent. The V and J calls and the clone size are those of that table, but D and trimming were determined from the DNA. Of roughly 95,000 clones in the sample, 82% are singletons; the top ten hold under 20%. Sequencing was carried out using peripheral blood. The chain uses TRBV28 and TRBJ1-1; TRBD1, the table's D call, lacks a check against the DNA. The source of this sequence is a man aged 80 or over with acute or convalescent COVID-19. The CDR3 protein is CASILDRVNTEAFF.